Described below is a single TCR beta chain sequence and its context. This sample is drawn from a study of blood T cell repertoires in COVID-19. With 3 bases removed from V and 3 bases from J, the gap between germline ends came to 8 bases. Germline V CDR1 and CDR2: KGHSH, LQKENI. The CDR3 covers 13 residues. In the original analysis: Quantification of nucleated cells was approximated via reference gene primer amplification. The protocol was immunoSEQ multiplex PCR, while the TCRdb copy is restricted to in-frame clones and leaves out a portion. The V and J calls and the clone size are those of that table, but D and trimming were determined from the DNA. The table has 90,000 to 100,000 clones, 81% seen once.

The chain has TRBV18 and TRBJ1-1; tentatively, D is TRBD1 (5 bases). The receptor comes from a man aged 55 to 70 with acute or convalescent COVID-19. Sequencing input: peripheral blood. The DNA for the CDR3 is TGTGCCAGCTCACCGACAGTTTACACTGAAGCTTTCTTT. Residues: CASSPTVYTEAFF.